The text below deals with one TCR beta chain. The antigen remains undetermined. Adults of Caucasian background living in Nashville, Tennessee made up all donors. Negatively enriched CD4+ T cells were divided by CD45RA into naive and memory. The assay was immunoSEQ multiplex PCR, and TCRdb's table has in-frame clones only and misses some. This sample has over a million clones, with approximately 78% found just once. The CDR3 has 15 residues. The germline gives CDR1 SGHVS, CDR2 FNYEAQ. The V and J ends lost 5 bases and 0 bases respectively, with 14 bases between them. The record originates from a study of shared clonotypes between healthy human individuals. Whole-study findings and limits: As a rule, naive subsets had a larger estimated richness than memory subsets.

This sequence joins TRBV7-6 and TRBJ2-7; TRBD1 is a possible D gene (5 bases). This receptor was taken from a man between 18 and 35 years old in good health. Some clones in this sample may be carry-over from other donors' samples. The sample taken for sequencing was memory CD4+ T cells from PBMCs. Subset in this sample: CD45RA-negative fraction. CDR3 loop: CASSPTRQSSYEQYF. The CDR3 DNA is TGTGCCAGCAGCCCGACCCGACAGAGCTCCTACGAGCAGTACTTC.